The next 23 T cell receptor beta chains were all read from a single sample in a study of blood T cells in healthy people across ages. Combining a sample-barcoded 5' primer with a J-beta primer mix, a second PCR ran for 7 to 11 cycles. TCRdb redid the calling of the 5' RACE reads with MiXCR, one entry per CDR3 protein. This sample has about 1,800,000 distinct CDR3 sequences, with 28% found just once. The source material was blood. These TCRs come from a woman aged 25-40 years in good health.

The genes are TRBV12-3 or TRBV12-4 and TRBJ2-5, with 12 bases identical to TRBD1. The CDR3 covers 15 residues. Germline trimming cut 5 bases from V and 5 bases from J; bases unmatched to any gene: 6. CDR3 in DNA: TGTGCCAGCAGTGAATGGGACAGGGGGCTGGAGACCCAGTACTTC. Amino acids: CASSEWDRGLETQYF.

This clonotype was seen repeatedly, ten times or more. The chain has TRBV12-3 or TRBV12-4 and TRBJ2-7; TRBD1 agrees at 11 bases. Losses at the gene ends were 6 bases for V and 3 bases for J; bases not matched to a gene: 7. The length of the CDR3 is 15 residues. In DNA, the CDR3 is TGTGCCAGCAGCCGGGCCGGGACAGGGGGCTACGAGCAGTACTTC. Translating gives CASSRAGTGGYEQYF.

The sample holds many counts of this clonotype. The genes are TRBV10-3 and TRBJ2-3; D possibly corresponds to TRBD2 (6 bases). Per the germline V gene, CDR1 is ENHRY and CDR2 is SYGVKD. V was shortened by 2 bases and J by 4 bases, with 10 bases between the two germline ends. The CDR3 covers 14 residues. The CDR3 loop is CAISEAVAADTQYF. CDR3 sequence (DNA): TGTGCCATCAGTGAGGCGGTAGCGGCAGATACGCAGTATTTT.

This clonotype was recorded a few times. Written as DNA, the CDR3 is TGTGCCAGCTCAGCCCCTGGTGGGGGGAACACTGAAGCTTTCTTT. This codes for CASSAPGGGNTEAFF. The chain carries TRBV18 and TRBJ1-1; the D gene is possibly TRBD1 (5 bases). The CDR3 extends over 15 amino acids. Germline V gene data show CDR1 as KGHSH and CDR2 as LQKENI. V was cut by 5 bases and J by 1 base, with 14 bases left in between.

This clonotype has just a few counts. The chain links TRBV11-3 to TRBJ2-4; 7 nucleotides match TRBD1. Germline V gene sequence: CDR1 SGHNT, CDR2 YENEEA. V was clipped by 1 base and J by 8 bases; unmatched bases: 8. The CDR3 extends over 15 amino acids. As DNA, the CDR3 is TGTGCCAGCAGCTTAGGCTTCCAAACAGGGGACATTCAGTACTTC. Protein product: CASSLGFQTGDIQYF.

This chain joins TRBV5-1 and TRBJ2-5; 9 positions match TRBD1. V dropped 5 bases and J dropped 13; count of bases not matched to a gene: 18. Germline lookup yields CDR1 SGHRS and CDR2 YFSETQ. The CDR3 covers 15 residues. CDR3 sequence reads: CASSATGTGNNERYF. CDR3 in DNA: TGCGCCAGCAGTGCAACCGGGACAGGGAACAACGAGCGGTACTTC.

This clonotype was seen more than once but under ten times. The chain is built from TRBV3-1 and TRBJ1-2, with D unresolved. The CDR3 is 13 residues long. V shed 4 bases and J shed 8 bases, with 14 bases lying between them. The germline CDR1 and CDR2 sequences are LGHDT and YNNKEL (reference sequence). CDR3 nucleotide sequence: TGTGCCAGCAGCCCCGGACCCTTCGTAGGCTACACCTTC. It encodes CASSPGPFVGYTF.

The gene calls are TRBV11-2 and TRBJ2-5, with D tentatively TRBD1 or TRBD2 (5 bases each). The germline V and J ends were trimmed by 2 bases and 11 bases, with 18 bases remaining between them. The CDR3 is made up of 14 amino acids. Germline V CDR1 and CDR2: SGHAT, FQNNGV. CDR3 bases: TGTGCCAGCAGCTTATACCGGGACCAAGTACAGCAGTACTTC. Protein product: CASSLYRDQVQQYF.

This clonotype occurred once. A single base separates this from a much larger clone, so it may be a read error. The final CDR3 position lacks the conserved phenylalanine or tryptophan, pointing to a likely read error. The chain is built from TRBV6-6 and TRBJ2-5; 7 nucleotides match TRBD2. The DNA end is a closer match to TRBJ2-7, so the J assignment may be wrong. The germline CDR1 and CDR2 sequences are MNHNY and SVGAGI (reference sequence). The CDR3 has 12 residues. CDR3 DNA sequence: TGTGCCAGCGGTCTAGCGGACTACGAGCAGTACTGC. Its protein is CASGLADYEQYC.

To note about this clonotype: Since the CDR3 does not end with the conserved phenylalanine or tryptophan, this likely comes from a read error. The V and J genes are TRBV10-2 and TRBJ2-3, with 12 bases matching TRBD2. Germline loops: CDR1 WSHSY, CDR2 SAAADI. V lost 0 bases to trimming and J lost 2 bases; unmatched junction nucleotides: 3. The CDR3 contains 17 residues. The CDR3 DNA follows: TGCGCCAGCAGTGAGTCCCGACTAGCGGGGGACACAGATACGCAGTATGTT. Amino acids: CASSESRLAGDTDTQYV.

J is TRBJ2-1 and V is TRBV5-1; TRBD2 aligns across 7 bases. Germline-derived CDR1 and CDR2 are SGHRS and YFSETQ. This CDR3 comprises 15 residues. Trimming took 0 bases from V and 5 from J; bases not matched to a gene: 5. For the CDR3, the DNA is TGCGCCAGCAGCTTGGTGCTAGCGGCTGACAATGAGCAGTTCTTC. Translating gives CASSLVLAADNEQFF.

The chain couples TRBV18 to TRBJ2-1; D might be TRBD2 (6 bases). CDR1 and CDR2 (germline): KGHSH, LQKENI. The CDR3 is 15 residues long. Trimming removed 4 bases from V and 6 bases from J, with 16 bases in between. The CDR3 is CASSRGAGPGNEQFF. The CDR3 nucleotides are TGTGCCAGCTCACGGGGCGCGGGGCCGGGCAATGAGCAGTTCTTC.

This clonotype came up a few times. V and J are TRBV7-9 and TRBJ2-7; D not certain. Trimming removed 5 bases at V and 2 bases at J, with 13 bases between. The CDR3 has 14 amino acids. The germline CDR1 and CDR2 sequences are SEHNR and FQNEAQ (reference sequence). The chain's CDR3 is CASSRLGSTYEQYF. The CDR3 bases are TGTGCCAGCAGCCGACTTGGGTCTACCTACGAGCAGTACTTC. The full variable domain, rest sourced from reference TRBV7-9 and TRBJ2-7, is DTGVSQNPRHKITKRGQNVTFRCDPISEHNRLYWYRQTLGQGPEFLTYFQNEAQLEKSRLLSDRFSAERPKGSFSTLEIQRTEQGDSAMYLCASSRLGSTYEQYFGPGTRLTVT.

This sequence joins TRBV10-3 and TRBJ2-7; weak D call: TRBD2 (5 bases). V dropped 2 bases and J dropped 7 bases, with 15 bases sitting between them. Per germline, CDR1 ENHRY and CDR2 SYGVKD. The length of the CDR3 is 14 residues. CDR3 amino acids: CAISERTPGGEQYF. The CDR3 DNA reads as TGTGCCATCAGTGAGAGAACCCCGGGCGGGGAGCAGTACTTC.

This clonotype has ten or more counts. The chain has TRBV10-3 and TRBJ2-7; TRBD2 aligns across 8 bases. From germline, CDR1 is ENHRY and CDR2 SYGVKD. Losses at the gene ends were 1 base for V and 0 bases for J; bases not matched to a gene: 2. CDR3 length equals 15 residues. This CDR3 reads CAISEFSGDSYEQYF. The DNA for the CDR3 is TGTGCCATCAGTGAGTTTAGCGGGGACTCCTACGAGCAGTACTTC.

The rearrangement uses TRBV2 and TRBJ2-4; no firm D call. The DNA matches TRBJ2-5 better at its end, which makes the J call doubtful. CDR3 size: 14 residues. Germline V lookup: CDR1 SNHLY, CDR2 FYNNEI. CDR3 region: CASSATTGKETQYF. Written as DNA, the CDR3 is TGTGCCAGCAGTGCTACTACCGGCAAAGAGACCCAGTACTTC.

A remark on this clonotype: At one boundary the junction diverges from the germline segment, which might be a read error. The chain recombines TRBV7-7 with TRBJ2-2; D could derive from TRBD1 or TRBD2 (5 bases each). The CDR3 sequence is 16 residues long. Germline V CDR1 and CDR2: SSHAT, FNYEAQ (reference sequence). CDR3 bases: TGTGCCAGCAGCTTGACAGCAACTGCGGGCACCGGGGAGCGGTTTTTT. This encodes CASSLTATAGTGERFF. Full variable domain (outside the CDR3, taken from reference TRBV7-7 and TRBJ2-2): GAGVSQSPRYKVTKRGQDVTLRCDPISSHATLYWYQQALGQGPEFLTYFNYEAQPDKSGLPSDRFSAERPEGSISTLTIQRTEQRDSAMYRCASSLTATAGTGERFFGEGSRLTVL.

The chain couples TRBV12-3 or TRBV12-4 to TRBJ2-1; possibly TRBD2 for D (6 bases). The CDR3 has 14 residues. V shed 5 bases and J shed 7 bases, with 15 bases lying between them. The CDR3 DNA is TGTGCCAGCAGTGGATCTCCCCGGGGGAATGAGCAGTTCTTC. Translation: CASSGSPRGNEQFF.

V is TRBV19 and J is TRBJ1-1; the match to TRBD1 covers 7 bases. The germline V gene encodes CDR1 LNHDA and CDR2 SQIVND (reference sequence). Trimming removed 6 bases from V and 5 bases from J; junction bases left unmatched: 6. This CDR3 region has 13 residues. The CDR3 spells CASSRQGITEAFF. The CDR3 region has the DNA TGTGCCAGTAGCCGACAGGGCATAACTGAAGCTTTCTTT. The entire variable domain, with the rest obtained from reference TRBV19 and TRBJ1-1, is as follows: DGGITQSPKYLFRKEGQNVTLSCEQNLNHDAMYWYRQDPGQGLRLIYYSQIVNDFQKGDIAEGYSVSREKKESFPLTVTSAQKNPTAFYLCASSRQGITEAFFGQGTRLTVV.

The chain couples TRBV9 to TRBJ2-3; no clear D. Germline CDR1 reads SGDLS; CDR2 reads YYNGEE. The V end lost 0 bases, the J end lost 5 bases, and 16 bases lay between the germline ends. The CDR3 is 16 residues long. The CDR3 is CASSVGLGMGEDTQYF. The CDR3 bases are TGTGCCAGCAGCGTAGGACTGGGGATGGGCGAAGATACGCAGTATTTT.

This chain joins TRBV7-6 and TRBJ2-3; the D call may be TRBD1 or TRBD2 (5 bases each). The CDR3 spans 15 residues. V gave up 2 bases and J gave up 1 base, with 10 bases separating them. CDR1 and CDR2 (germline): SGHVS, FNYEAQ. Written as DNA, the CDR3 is TGTGCCAGCAGCTTACTATTGGGGGGCACAGATACGCAGTATTTT. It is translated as CASSLLLGGTDTQYF.

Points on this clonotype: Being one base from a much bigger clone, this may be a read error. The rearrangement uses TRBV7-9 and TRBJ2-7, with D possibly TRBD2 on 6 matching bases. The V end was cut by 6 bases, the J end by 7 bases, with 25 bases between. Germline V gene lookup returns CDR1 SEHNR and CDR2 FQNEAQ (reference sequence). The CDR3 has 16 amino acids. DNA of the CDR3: TGTGCCAGCAGTCCTCGGGGCGGGGCCCCCGGTAATGAGCAGTACTTC. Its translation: CASSPRGGAPGNEQYF.

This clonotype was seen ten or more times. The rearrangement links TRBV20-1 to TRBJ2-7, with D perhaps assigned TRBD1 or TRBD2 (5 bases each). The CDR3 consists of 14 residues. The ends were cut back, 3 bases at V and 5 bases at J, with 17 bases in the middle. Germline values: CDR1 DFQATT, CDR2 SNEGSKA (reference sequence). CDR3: CSASRDGFRHEQYF. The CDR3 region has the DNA TGCAGTGCTAGTAGGGACGGCTTCAGGCACGAGCAGTACTTC.